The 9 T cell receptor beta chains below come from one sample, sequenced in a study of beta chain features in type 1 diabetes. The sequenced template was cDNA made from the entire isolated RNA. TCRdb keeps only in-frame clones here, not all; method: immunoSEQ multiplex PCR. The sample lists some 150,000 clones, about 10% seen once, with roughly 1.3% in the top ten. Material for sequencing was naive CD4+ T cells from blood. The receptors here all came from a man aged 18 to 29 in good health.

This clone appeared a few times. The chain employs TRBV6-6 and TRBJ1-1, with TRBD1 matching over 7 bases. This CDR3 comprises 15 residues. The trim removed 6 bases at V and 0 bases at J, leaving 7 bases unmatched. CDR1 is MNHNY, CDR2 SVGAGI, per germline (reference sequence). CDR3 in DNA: TGTGCCAGCAGCCCACCACAGGGGATGAACACTGAAGCTTTCTTT. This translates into CASSPPQGMNTEAFF.

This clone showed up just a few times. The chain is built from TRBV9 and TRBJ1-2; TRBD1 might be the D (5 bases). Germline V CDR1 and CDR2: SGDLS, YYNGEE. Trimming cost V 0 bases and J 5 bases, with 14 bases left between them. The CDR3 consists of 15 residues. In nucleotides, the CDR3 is TGTGCCAGCAGCGTAGCTGCGGGGGGAAGATATGGCTACACCTTC. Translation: CASSVAAGGRYGYTF.

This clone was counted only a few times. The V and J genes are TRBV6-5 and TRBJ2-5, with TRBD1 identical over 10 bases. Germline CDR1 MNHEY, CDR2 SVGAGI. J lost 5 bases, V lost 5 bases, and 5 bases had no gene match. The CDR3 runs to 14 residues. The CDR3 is CASSRTGGVETQYF. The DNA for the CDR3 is TGTGCCAGCAGTCGGACAGGGGGTGTTGAGACCCAGTACTTC.

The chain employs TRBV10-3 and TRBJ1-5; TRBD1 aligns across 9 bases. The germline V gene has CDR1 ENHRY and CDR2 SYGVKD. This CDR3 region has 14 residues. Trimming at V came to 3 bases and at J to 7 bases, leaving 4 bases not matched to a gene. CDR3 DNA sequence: TGTGCCATCAGTGACGAACAGGGGGCCCAGCCCCAGCATTTT. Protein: CAISDEQGAQPQHF.

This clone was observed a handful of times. The CDR3 region has the DNA TGTGCCAGCAGTGGATTAGGGACAGTCCTTCAGCCCCAGCATTTT. Translation: CASSGLGTVLQPQHF. The rearrangement links TRBV6-5 to TRBJ1-5; TRBD1 agrees at 7 bases. Germline V gives CDR1 MNHEY, CDR2 SVGAGI. CDR3 size: 15 residues. The V segment lost 5 bases and the J segment 6 bases; nucleotides outside the gene matches: 10.

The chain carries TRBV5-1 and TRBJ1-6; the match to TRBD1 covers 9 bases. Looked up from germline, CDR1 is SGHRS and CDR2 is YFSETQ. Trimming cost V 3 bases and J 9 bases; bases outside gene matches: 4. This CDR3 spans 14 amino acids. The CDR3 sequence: CASSSGDRASPLHF. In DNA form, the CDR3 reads TGCGCCAGCAGCTCCGGGGACAGGGCTTCACCCCTCCACTTT. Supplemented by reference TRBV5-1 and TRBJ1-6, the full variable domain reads KAGVTQTPRYLIKTRGQQVTLSCSPISGHRSVSWYQQTPGQGLQFLFEYFSETQRNKGNFPGRFSGRQFSNSRSEMNVSTLELGDSALYLCASSSGDRASPLHFGNGTRLTVT.

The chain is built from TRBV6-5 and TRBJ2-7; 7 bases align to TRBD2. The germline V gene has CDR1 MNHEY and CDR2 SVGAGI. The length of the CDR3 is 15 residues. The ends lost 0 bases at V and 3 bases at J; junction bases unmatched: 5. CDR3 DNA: TGTGCCAGCAGTTACTCGAGACCGGGGGGCTACGAGCAGTACTTC. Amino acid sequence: CASSYSRPGGYEQYF.

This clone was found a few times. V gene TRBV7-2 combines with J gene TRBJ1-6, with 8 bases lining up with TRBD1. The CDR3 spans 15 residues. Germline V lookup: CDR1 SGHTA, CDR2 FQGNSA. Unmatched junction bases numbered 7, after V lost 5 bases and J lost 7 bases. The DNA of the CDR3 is TGTGCCAGCAGCATAACAGGGGGGGCGAATTCACCCCTCCACTTT. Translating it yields CASSITGGANSPLHF. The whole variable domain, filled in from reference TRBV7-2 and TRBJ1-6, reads GAGVSQSPSNKVTEKGKDVELRCDPISGHTALYWYRQSLGQGLEFLIYFQGNSAPDKSGLPSDRFSAERTGGSVSTLTIQRTQQEDSAVYLCASSITGGANSPLHFGNGTRLTVT.

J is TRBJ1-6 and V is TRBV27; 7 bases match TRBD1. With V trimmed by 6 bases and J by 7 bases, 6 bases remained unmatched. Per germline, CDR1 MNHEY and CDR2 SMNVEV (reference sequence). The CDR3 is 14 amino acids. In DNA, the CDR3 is TGTGCCAGCAGACAGGGGTTAGGCAATTCACCCCTCCACTTT. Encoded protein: CASRQGLGNSPLHF.